A single sample gave rise to the 22 T cell receptor beta chains below, sequenced in a study of blood T cell repertoires in COVID-19. The table came from immunoSEQ multiplex PCR; TCRdb's copy has only in-frame clones and leaves some out. Of about 80,000 clones in the sample, roughly three quarters were seen once. Source material: peripheral blood. Receptors originate from a man in his sixties with COVID-19, enrolled during active disease.

The gene calls are TRBV5-1 and TRBJ1-1; TRBD1 might be the D (6 bases). Germline V gene data show CDR1 as SGHRS and CDR2 as YFSETQ. The germline V and J ends were trimmed by 4 bases and 3 bases, with 16 bases remaining between them. This CDR3 has 15 residues. CDR3 in DNA: TGCGCCAGCAGCGTGACAGGCCTCGGGGACACTGAAGCTTTCTTT. Protein sequence: CASSVTGLGDTEAFF.

This chain uses TRBV19 with TRBJ2-7; 7 bases map to TRBD1. Per the germline V gene, CDR1 is LNHDA and CDR2 is SQIVND (reference sequence). This CDR3 has 14 amino acids. Unmatched junction bases numbered 7, after V lost 4 bases and J lost 4 bases. CDR3 nucleotide sequence: TGTGCCAGTAGTACTGAGACAGGGTATTACGAGCAGTACTTC. This codes for CASSTETGYYEQYF. The variable domain in full, with the rest retrieved from reference TRBV19 and TRBJ2-7, is DGGITQSPKYLFRKEGQNVTLSCEQNLNHDAMYWYRQDPGQGLRLIYYSQIVNDFQKGDIAEGYSVSREKKESFPLTVTSAQKNPTAFYLCASSTETGYYEQYFGPGTRLTVT.

V gene TRBV6-2 or TRBV6-3 combines with J gene TRBJ2-1, with TRBD2 as a possible D gene (5 bases). Germline V lookup: CDR1 MNHEY, CDR2 SVGEGT. This CDR3 is built from 16 residues. Between the trimmed V and J ends, which lost 0 bases and 0 bases, there was a span of 9 bases. The CDR3 region is CASSYSTGFSYNEQFF. As DNA, the CDR3 is TGTGCCAGCAGTTACTCGACGGGATTCTCCTACAATGAGCAGTTCTTC.

This chain joins TRBV5-1 and TRBJ2-4; TRBD2 might be the D (5 bases). The CDR3 is made up of 15 amino acids. V was pared by 0 bases and J by 4 bases, with 11 bases between. Germline values: CDR1 SGHRS, CDR2 YFSETQ. Written as DNA, the CDR3 is TGCGCCAGCAGCTTGGGGCGGGCGGGTAAAAACATTCAGTACTTC. It is translated as CASSLGRAGKNIQYF.

The rearrangement links TRBV6-1 to TRBJ2-1; 10 nucleotides match TRBD1. CDR1 and CDR2 from the germline V gene are MNHNS and SASEGT. The CDR3 extends over 17 amino acids. The ends lost 0 bases at V and 7 bases at J; junction bases unmatched: 9. CDR3 coding DNA: TGTGCCAGCAGTGAAGCGGGGTGGGGGACAGGGGCTAATGAGCAGTTCTTC. Protein sequence: CASSEAGWGTGANEQFF.

The chain uses TRBV7-9 and TRBJ2-2; 11 bases are shared with TRBD2. CDR1 is SEHNR and CDR2 is FQNEAQ in the germline V gene (reference sequence). The CDR3 totals 15 residues. V dropped 6 bases and J dropped 3; count of bases not matched to a gene: 3. The CDR3, as DNA: TGTGCCAGCAGTAAACTAGCGGGGGACACCGGGGAGCTGTTTTTT. This sequence encodes CASSKLAGDTGELFF.

The chain couples TRBV7-2 to TRBJ1-2; the D is unclear. Germline CDR1 is SGHTA and CDR2 is FQGNSA. The CDR3 runs 14 residues. The V end was cut by 5 bases, the J end by 4 bases, with 14 bases between. The CDR3 DNA reads TGTGCCAGCAGCCCTTCCCCGGTCCTCTATGGCTACACCTTC. Translation gives CASSPSPVLYGYTF.

This chain uses TRBV5-6 with TRBJ2-1, with 9 bases aligning to TRBD1. Germline lookup yields CDR1 SGHDT and CDR2 YYEEEE. The V and J ends lost 0 bases and 6 bases, in that order; junction bases with no gene match: 4. The length of the CDR3 is 15 residues. This CDR3 is CASSLAGQGTNEQFF. In DNA form, the CDR3 reads TGTGCCAGCAGCTTGGCGGGACAGGGAACCAATGAGCAGTTCTTC.

The rearrangement uses TRBV7-9 and TRBJ2-2, with 8 bases identical to TRBD1. Germline V gives CDR1 SEHNR, CDR2 FQNEAQ (reference sequence). J lost 0 bases, V lost 5 bases, and 2 bases had no gene match. The CDR3 consists of 15 residues. In nucleotides, the CDR3 is TGTGCCAGCAGCAGGACAGGGCCGAACACCGGGGAGCTGTTTTTT. It is translated as CASSRTGPNTGELFF. The whole variable domain, filled in from reference TRBV7-9 and TRBJ2-2, reads DTGVSQNPRHKITKRGQNVTFRCDPISEHNRLYWYRQTLGQGPEFLTYFQNEAQLEKSRLLSDRFSAERPKGSFSTLEIQRTEQGDSAMYLCASSRTGPNTGELFFGEGSRLTVL.

The chain is built from TRBV5-1 and TRBJ2-5; 7 bases fit TRBD1. CDR1 is SGHRS and CDR2 is YFSETQ in the germline V gene. CDR3 size: 15 residues. With 2 bases clipped from V and 2 bases from J, the junction kept 6 bases outside the gene matches. The CDR3 protein is CASSFRQGTQETQYF. In DNA, the CDR3 is TGCGCCAGCAGCTTTAGACAGGGAACACAAGAGACCCAGTACTTC.

The chain links TRBV3-1 (or the pseudogene TRBV3-2) to TRBJ1-2; D perhaps matches TRBD1 (6 bases). This CDR3 region has 13 residues. Germline values: CDR1 LGHDT, CDR2 YNNKEL (reference sequence). Trimming took 1 base from V and 4 from J, leaving 7 bases between them. The CDR3 bases are TGTGCCAGCAGCCAAGGGACAGCCTATGGCTACACCTTC. This gives the protein CASSQGTAYGYTF.

The chain employs TRBV7-8 and TRBJ2-5, with a weak D call TRBD2 (6 bases). Trimming took off 5 bases at V and 0 bases at J, with 13 bases between the two ends. CDR3 size: 15 residues. The germline V gene encodes CDR1 SGHVS and CDR2 FQNEAQ. CDR3 region: CASSVGWGDQETQYF. The CDR3 DNA reads as TGTGCCAGCAGCGTTGGGTGGGGGGACCAAGAGACCCAGTACTTC.

The chain has TRBV18 and TRBJ2-6, with D maybe TRBD1 (5 bases). V lost 2 bases, J lost 1 base, and 9 bases lay in between. Germline assignment: CDR1 KGHSH and CDR2 LQKENI. This CDR3 region has 16 residues. CDR3 sequence (DNA): TGTGCCAGCTCACCAGTGACAGATTCTGGGGCCAACGTCCTGACTTTC. Translation gives CASSPVTDSGANVLTF.

The chain uses TRBV7-9 and TRBJ2-1, with D unclear. The germline CDR1 and CDR2 sequences are SEHNR and FQNEAQ (reference sequence). CDR3 size: 12 residues. The V end lost 3 bases, the J end lost 8 bases, and 8 bases lay between the germline ends. The CDR3 loop reads CASSLNLDEQFF. The CDR3 coding sequence is TGTGCCAGCAGCTTGAATTTAGATGAGCAGTTCTTC.

This clone has just a few counts. V gene TRBV2 combines with J gene TRBJ2-1; D remains ambiguous. V shed 5 bases and J shed 9 bases, with 8 bases lying between them. The CDR3 has 11 amino acids. Germline CDR1 and CDR2: SNHLY and FYNNEI. The CDR3 loop is CASSTQIEQFF. In nucleotides, the CDR3 is TGTGCCAGCAGTACACAGATTGAGCAGTTCTTC.

This clone appeared a single time. The V and J genes are TRBV16 and TRBJ2-7; TRBD1 is a possible D gene (5 bases). V dropped 0 bases and J dropped 4 bases, with 7 bases sitting between them. CDR3 length: 13 residues. Germline assignment: CDR1 KGHSY and CDR2 FQNENV. The CDR3 loop reads CASSQSGEYEQYF. The CDR3 DNA is TGTGCCAGCAGCCAATCAGGGGAATACGAGCAGTACTTC. Filled out from reference TRBV16 and TRBJ2-7, the complete variable domain reads GEEVAQTPKHLVRGEGQKAKLYCAPIKGHSYVFWYQQVLKNEFKFLISFQNENVFDETGMPKERFSAKCLPNSPCSLEIQATKLEDSAVYFCASSQSGEYEQYFGPGTRLTVT.

The rearrangement uses TRBV29-1 and TRBJ1-2; D unresolved. Germline CDR1 reads SQVTM; CDR2 reads ANQGSEA. This CDR3 region has 13 residues. V shed 4 bases and J shed 1 base, with 10 bases lying between them. The CDR3 sequence: CSVAIEGNYGYTF. The CDR3 DNA follows: TGCAGCGTTGCGATTGAGGGTAACTATGGCTACACCTTC. Full variable domain (remainder filled in from reference TRBV29-1 and TRBJ1-2): SAVISQKPSRDICQRGTSLTIQCQVDSQVTMMFWYRQQPGQSLTLIATANQGSEATYESGFVIDKFPISRPNLTFSTLTVSNMSPEDSSIYLCSVAIEGNYGYTFGSGTRLTVV.

This chain joins TRBV5-4 and TRBJ2-7; TRBD1 aligns across 8 bases. Germline V gives CDR1 SGHNT, CDR2 YYREEE (reference sequence). J was trimmed by 2 bases and V by 4 bases; bases with no gene match: 17. The CDR3 runs 18 residues. CDR3 coding DNA: TGTGCCAGCAGCCCCCGGGACAGGCGCGACCTGCGGGCCTACGAGCAGTACTTC. Protein: CASSPRDRRDLRAYEQYF.

The J gene is TRBJ2-5, the V gene TRBV6-5; 14 bases are a match to TRBD2. The CDR3 sequence is 15 residues long. V was pared by 5 bases and J by 4 bases, with 3 bases of the junction left unmatched. Germline CDR1 MNHEY, CDR2 SVGAGI. CDR3 nucleotide sequence: TGTGCCAGCAGTCGAGGACTAGCGGGGGGAGAGACCCAGTACTTC. Its translation is CASSRGLAGGETQYF.

The rearrangement joins TRBV30 to TRBJ2-7, with 9 bases matching TRBD1. Losses at the gene ends were 8 bases for V and 3 bases for J; bases not matched to a gene: 11. The CDR3 spans 14 residues. Looked up from germline, CDR1 is GTSNPN and CDR2 is SVGIG (reference sequence). The CDR3 region has the DNA TGTGCCACCTCTCACCCGGGACAGGGCTACGAGCAGTACTTC. The encoded protein is CATSHPGQGYEQYF.

The genes are TRBV6-5 and TRBJ2-1; 11 bases line up with TRBD2. Germline assignment: CDR1 MNHEY and CDR2 SVGAGI. After removal of 2 bases from V and 10 bases from J, the junction contained 4 bases not matched to a gene. The CDR3 is made up of 14 amino acids. The CDR3 DNA sequence: TGTGCCAGCAGTTACCTGGGACTAGCGGACGAGCAGTTCTTC. Amino acids: CASSYLGLADEQFF.

The chain has TRBV27 and TRBJ1-5, with a tentative D call TRBD1 (5 bases). Germline lookup yields CDR1 MNHEY and CDR2 SMNVEV (reference sequence). The CDR3 covers 16 residues. Trimming removed 6 bases at V and 5 bases at J, with 20 bases between. The CDR3 nucleotides are TGTGCCAGCAGGTCTACCGGACACCGGAGGGATCAGCCCCAGCATTTT. This gives the protein CASRSTGHRRDQPQHF.